This T cell receptor beta chain was captured by sequencing in a study of T cells in women clearing cervical HPV infection. Study context: Cases were women with histologically confirmed HPV16-related CIN3 or worse, including a couple of invasive cancers. Case blood was drawn a median about 150 days after lesion detection.

This CDR3 region has 12 residues. CDR1 and CDR2 (germline): DFQATT, SNEGSKA (reference sequence). The ends lost 6 bases at V and 5 bases at J; junction bases unmatched: 5. This table comes from immunoSEQ multiplex PCR, and its TCRdb copy is limited to in-frame clones, with some not included. In total, the table holds over 15,000 clones. As to this clone: From the germline J gene comes the end of the CDR3, since the read stops 3 residues before it.

The sequenced sample consisted of blood buffy coat. The TCR sequence derives from a woman aged 18 to 75 with a cervical HPV16 infection that either progressed to CIN3+ or cleared (not recorded which). The chain combines TRBV20-1 with TRBJ1-2, with TRBD1 matching 8 bases. The sequenced part of the CDR3 DNA is TGCAGTGCGGACGGACAGGGATATGGC. This gives the protein CSADGQGYG. The whole CDR3 sequence reads CSADGQGYGYTF.